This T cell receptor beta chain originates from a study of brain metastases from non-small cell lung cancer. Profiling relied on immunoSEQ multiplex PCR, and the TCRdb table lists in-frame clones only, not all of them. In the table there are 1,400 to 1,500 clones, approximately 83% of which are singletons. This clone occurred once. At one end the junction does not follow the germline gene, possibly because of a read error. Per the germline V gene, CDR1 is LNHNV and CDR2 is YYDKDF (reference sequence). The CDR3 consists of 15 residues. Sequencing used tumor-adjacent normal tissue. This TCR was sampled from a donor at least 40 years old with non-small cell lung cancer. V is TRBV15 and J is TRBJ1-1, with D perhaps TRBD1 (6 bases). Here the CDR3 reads CATSRDLTGNAEAFF. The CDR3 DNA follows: TGTGCCACCAGCAGAGACTTAACAGGGAACGCTGAAGCTTTCTTT.